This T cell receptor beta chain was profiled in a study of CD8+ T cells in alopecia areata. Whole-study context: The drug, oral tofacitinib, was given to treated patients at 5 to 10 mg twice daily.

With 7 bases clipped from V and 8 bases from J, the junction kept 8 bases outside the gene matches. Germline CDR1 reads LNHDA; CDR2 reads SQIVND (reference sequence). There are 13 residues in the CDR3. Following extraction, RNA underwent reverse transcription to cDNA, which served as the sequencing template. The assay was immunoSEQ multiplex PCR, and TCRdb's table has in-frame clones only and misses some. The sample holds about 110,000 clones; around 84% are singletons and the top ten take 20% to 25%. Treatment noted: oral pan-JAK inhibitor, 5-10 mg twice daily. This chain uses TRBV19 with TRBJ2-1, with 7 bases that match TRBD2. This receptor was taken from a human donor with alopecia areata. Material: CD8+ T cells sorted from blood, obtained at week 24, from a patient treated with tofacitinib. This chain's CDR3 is CASTSGAIHEQFF. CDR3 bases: TGTGCCAGTACCAGCGGGGCCATCCATGAGCAGTTCTTC.